The following is a T cell receptor beta chain sequence with its context. Measured with immunoSEQ multiplex PCR; TCRdb has only the in-frame clones, and not every one. The data contain some 170,000 clones, about 85% of them singletons. This entry is derived from a study of blood T cell repertoires in COVID-19. The CDR3 loop spans 16 amino acids. The V and J ends lost 4 bases and 0 bases respectively, with 12 bases between them. CDR1 is SGHNT and CDR2 is YENEEA in the germline V gene. The receptor was isolated from a middle-aged man who had recovered from COVID-19. This rearrangement joins TRBV11-3 to TRBJ1-4; D possibly corresponds to TRBD1 (5 bases). The specimen was PBMCs or T cells enriched from blood (not recorded which). CDR3 DNA: TGTGCCAGCAGCTCCCTTACAGGAACAACTAATGAAAAACTGTTTTTT. Protein sequence: CASSSLTGTTNEKLFF.